The 2 T cell receptor beta chains below come from one sample, sequenced in a study of blood T cell repertoires in COVID-19. Repertoires were generated with immunoSEQ multiplex PCR, while TCRdb's copy carries only in-frame clones and drops some. The table includes 120,000 to 150,000 clones, approximately 88% detected once. The sequenced sample consisted of peripheral blood. The receptors were gathered from a man aged 60 to 69 with active or convalescent COVID-19.

The rearrangement links TRBV6-4 to TRBJ2-1, with 9 bases identical to TRBD2. V shed 3 bases, J shed 6 bases, and the junction held 6 bases outside the gene matches. The CDR3 is 15 amino acids. CDR1 is MRHNA and CDR2 is SNTAGT in the germline V gene. The CDR3 region is CASSEIAGVGNEQFF. The DNA of the CDR3 is TGTGCCAGCAGTGAAATAGCGGGAGTGGGCAATGAGCAGTTCTTC.

The chain combines TRBV24-1 with TRBJ1-2; 7 bases are a match to TRBD1. The V gene's germline CDR1 is KGHDR and CDR2 SFDVKD. The CDR3 loop spans 17 amino acids. V was pared by 2 bases and J by 7 bases, with 15 bases of the junction left unmatched. CDR3 residues: CATSDSSPRQGRGGYTF. The CDR3 DNA is TGTGCCACCAGTGATTCGTCACCGAGACAGGGTAGAGGTGGCTACACCTTC.